This TCR beta chain was retrieved from a study of OX40 agonist ivuxolimab in advanced cancers. Turning to the study itself: Ivuxolimab was administered intravenously to patients at 0.01 to 10 mg/kg every 2 weeks. General study findings and limits: More expanded clones were seen, on average, in CD8+ T cells than in CD4+. Low normalized T-cell clonal expansion was additionally recorded for some nonresponders. Blood T cells, both CD4+ and CD8+, expanded clonally by week 6 at 0.1 to 3.0 mg/kg.

About this clone: Its target is not known.

CDR1 and CDR2 (germline): SEHNR, FQNEAQ (reference sequence). Deletions cut 3 bases from V and 0 bases from J, with 7 bases between. The CDR3 is made up of 14 amino acids. Data came from immunoSEQ multiplex PCR; TCRdb stores just in-frame clones and leaves some out. The repertoire holds about 61,000 clones, with roughly 87% as singletons. The sequence derives from an adult with an advanced solid tumor such as melanoma, head and neck, liver or kidney cancer. The gene calls are TRBV7-9 and TRBJ2-3, with no clear D. Sequenced material: CD4+ or CD8+ T cells sorted from blood, taken in a trial of the OX40 agonist ivuxolimab. The CDR3 sequence: CASSFKVSTDTQYF. CDR3 bases: TGTGCCAGCAGCTTCAAAGTTAGCACAGATACGCAGTATTTT.